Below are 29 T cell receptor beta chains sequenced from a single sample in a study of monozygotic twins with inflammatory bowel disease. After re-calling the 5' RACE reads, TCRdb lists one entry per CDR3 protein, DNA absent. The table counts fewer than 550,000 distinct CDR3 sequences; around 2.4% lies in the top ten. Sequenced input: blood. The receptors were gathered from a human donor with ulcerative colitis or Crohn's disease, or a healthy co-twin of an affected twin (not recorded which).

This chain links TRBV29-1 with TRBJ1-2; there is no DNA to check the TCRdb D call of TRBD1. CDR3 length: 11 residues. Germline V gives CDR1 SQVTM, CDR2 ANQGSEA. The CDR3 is CSAYRDGGYTF.

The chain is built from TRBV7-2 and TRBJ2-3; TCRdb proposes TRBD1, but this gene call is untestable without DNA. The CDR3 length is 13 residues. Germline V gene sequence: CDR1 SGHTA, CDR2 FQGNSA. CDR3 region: CASSPGRTDTQYF.

The CDR3 is CASSPGQPRTQYF. The rearrangement uses TRBV7-9 and TRBJ2-3; TCRdb returns TRBD1, unconfirmable since there is no DNA. Germline V gene lookup returns CDR1 SEHNR and CDR2 FQNEAQ (reference sequence). The CDR3 totals 13 residues.

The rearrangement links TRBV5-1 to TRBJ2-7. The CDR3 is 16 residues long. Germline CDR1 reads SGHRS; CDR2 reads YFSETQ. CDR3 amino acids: CASSLAKGSEPYEQYF.

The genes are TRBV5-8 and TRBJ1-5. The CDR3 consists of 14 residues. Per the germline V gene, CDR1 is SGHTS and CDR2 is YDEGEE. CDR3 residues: CASSTHDSNQPQHF.

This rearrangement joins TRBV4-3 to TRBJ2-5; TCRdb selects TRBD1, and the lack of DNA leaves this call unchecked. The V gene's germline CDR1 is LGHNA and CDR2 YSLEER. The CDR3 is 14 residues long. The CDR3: CASSQERTGGTQYF.

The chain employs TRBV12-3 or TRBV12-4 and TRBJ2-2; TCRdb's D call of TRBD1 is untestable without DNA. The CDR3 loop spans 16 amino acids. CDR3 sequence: CASSLFGGANTGELFF.

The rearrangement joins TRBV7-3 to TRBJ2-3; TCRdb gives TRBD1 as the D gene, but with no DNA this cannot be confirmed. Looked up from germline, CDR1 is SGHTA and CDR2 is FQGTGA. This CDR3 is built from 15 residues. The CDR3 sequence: CASSSDRGQVDTQYF.

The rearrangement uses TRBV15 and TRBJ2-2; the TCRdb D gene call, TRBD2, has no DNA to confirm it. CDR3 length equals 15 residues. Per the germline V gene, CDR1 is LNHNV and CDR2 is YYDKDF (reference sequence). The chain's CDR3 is CATSRGLRDTGELFF.

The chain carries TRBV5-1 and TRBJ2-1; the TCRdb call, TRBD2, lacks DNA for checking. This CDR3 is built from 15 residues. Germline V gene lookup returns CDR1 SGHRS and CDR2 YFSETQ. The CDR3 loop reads CASSLALSGNNEQFF. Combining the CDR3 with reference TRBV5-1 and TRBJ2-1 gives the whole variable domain KAGVTQTPRYLIKTRGQQVTLSCSPISGHRSVSWYQQTPGQGLQFLFEYFSETQRNKGNFPGRFSGRQFSNSRSEMNVSTLELGDSALYLCASSLALSGNNEQFFGPGTRLTVL.

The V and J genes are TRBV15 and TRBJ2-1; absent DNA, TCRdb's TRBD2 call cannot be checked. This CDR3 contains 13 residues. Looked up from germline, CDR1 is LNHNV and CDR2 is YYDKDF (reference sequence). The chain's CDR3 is CATSEPEGNEQFF.

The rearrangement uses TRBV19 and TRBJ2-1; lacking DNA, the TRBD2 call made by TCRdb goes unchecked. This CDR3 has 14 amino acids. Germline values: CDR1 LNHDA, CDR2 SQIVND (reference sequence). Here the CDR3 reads CASSMFRAGNEQFF.

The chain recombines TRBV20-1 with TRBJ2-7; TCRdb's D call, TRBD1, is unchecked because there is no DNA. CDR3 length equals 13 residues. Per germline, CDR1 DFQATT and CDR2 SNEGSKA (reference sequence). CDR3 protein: CSAIRESSYEQYF.

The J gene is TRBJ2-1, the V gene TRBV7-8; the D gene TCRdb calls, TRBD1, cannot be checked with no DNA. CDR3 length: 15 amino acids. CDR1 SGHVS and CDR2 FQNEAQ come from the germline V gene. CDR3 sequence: CASSPGQGVGNEQFF.

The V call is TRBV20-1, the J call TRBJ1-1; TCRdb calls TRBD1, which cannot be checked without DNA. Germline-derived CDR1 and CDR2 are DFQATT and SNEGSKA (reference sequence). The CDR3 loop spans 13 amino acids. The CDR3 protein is CSAETGKGSKAFF.

This CDR3 is CAWSRGQNQPQHF. V gene TRBV30 combines with J gene TRBJ1-5; TCRdb names TRBD1, which stays unverified in the absence of DNA. Germline V gives CDR1 GTSNPN, CDR2 SVGIG (reference sequence). The length of the CDR3 is 13 residues. Full variable domain (rest looked up from reference TRBV30 and TRBJ1-5): SQTIHQWPATLVQPVGSPLSLECTVEGTSNPNLYWYRQAAGRGLQLLFYSVGIGQISSEVPQNLSASRPQDRQFILSSKKLLLSDSGFYLCAWSRGQNQPQHFGDGTRLSIL.

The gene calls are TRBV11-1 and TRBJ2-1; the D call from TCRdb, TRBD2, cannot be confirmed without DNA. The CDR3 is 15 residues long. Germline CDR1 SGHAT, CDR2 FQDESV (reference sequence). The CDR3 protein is CASSHGTTGGDEQFF. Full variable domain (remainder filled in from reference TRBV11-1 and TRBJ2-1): EAEVAQSPRYKITEKSQAVAFWCDPISGHATLYWYRQILGQGPELLVQFQDESVVDDSQLPKDRFSAERLKGVDSTLKIQPAELGDSAMYLCASSHGTTGGDEQFFGPGTRLTVL.

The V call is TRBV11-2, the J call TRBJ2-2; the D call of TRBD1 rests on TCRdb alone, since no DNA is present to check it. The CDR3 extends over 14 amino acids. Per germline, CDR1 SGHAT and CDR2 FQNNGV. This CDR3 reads CASSRGTAHGELFF.

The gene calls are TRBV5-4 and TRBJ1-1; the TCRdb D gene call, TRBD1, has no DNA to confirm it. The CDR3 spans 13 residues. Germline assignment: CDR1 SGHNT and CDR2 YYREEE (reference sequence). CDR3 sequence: CASSLTGTPEAFF.

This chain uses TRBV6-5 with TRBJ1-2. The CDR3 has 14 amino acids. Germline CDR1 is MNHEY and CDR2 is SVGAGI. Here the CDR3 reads CASSYDGFGYGYTF.

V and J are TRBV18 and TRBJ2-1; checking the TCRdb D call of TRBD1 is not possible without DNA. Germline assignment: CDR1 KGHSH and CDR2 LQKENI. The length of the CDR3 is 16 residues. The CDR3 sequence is CASSPPEQASYNEQFF. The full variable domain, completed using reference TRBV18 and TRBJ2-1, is NAGVMQNPRHLVRRRGQEARLRCSPMKGHSHVYWYRQLPEEGLKFMVYLQKENIIDESGMPKERFSAEFPKEGPSILRIQQVVRGDSAAYFCASSPPEQASYNEQFFGPGTRLTVL.

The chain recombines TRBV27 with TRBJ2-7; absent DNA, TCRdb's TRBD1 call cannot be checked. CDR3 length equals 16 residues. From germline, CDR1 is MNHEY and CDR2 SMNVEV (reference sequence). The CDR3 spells CASSLDGTGASYEQYF.

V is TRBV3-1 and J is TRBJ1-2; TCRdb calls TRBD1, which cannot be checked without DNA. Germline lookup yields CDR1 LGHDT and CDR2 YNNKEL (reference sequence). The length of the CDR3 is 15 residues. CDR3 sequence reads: CASSLKIRRDYGYTF. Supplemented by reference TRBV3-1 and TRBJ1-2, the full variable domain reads DTAVSQTPKYLVTQMGNDKSIKCEQNLGHDTMYWYKQDSKKFLKIMFSYNNKELIINETVPNRFSPKSPDKAHLNLHINSLELGDSAVYFCASSLKIRRDYGYTFGSGTRLTVV.

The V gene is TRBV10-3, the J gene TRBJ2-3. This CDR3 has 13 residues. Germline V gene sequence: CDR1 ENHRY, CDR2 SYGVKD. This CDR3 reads CAIKGPITDTQYF.

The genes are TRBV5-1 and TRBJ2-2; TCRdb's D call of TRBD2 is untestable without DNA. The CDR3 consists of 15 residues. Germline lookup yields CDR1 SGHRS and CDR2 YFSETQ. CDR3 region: CASSSLAGETGELFF.

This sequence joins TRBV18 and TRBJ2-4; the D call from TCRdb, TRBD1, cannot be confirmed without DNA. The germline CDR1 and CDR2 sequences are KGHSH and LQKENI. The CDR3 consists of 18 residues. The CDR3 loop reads CASSGLRGTGDAKNIQYF.

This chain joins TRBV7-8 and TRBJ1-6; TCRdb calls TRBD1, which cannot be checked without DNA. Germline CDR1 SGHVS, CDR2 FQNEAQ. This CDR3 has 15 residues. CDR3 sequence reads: CASSPSAQGNSPLHF.

CDR3 region: CATSNYGGNQPQHF. The V call is TRBV15, the J call TRBJ1-5; TCRdb picks TRBD1, but there is no DNA to check that call. The CDR3 has 14 residues. The germline gives CDR1 LNHNV, CDR2 YYDKDF (reference sequence).

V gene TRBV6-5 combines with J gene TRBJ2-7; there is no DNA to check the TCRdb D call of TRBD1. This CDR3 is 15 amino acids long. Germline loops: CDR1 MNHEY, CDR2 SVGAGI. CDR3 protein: CASSLPGQESYEQYF.